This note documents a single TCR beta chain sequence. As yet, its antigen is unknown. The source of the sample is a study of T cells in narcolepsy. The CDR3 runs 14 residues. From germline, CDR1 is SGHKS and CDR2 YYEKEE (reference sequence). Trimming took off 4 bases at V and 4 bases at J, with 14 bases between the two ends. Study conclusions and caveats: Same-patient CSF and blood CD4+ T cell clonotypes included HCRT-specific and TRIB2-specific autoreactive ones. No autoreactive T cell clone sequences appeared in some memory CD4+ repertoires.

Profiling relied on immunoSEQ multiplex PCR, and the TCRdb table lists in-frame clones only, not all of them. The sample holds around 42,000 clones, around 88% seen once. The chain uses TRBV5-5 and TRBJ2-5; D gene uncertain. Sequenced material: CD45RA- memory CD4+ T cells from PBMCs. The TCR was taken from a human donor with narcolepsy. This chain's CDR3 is CASSPPKAGETQYF. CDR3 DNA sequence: TGTGCCAGCAGCCCACCAAAAGCCGGAGAGACCCAGTACTTC. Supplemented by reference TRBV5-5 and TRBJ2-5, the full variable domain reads DAGVTQSPTHLIKTRGQQVTLRCSPISGHKSVSWYQQVLGQGPQFIFQYYEKEERGRGNFPDRFSARQFPNYSSELNVNALLLGDSALYLCASSPPKAGETQYFGPGTRLLVL.